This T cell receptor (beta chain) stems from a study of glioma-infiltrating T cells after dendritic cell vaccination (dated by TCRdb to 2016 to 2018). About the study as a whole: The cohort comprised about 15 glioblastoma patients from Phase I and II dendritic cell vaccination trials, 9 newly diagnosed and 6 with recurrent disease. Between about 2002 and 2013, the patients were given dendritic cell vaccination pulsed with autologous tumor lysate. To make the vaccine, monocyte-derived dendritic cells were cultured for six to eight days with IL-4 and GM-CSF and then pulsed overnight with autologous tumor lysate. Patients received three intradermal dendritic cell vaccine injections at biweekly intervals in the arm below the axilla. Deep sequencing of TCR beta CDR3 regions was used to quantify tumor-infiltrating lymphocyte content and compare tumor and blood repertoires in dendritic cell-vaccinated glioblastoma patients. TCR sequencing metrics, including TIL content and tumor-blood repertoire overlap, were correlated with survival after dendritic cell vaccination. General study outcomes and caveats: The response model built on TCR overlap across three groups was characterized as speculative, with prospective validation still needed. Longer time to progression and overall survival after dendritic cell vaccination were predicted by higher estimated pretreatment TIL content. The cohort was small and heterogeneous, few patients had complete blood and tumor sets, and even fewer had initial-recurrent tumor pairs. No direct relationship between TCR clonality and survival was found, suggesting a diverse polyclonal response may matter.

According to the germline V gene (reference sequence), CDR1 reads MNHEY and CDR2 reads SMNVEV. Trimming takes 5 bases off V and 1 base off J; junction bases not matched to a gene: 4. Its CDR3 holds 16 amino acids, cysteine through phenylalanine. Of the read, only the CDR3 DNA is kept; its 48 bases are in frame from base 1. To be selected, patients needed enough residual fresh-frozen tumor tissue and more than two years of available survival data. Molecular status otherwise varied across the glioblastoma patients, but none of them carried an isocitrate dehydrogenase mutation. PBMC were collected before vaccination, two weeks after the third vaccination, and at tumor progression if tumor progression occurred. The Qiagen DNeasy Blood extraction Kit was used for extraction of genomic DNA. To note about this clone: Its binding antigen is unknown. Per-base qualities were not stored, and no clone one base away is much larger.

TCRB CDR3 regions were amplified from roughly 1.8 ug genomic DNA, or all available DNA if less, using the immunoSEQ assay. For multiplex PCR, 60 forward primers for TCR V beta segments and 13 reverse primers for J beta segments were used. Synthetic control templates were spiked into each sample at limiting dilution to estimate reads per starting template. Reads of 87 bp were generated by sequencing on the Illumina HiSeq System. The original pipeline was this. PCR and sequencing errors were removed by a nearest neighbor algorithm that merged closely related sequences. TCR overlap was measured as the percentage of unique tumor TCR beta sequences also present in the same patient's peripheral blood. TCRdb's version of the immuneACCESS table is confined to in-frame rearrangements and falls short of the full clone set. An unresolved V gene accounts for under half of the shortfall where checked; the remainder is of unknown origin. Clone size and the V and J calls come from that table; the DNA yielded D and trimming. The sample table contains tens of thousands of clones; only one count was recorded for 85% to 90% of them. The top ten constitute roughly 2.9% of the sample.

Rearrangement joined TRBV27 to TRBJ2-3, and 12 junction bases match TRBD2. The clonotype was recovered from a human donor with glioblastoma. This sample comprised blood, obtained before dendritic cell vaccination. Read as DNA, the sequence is TGTGCCAGCAGTCTGCTAGCGGGAGGGGGCACAGATACGCAGTATTTT. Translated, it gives CASSLLAGGGTDTQYF.